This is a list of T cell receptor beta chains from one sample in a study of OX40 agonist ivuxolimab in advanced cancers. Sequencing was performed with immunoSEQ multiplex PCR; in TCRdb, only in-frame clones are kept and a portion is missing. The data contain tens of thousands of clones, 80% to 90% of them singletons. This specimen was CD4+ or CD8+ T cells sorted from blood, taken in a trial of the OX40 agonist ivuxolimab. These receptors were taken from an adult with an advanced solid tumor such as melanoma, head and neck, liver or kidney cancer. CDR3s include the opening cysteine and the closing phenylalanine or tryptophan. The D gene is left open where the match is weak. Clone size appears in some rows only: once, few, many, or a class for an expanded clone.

CDR3 protein: CASTKEGAFYEQYF
CDR3 DNA: TGTGCCAGCACCAAAGAGGGGGCCTTCTACGAGCAGTACTTC
clone size: -
D gene: TRBD1
V gene: TRBV5-4
CDR3 length: 14
J gene: TRBJ2-7

CDR3 protein: CASSPAGRGTYEQYF
CDR3 DNA: TGTGCCAGCTCTCCGGCGGGCAGGGGGACCTACGAGCAGTACTTC
clone size: -
D gene: TRBD1
V gene: TRBV18
CDR3 length: 15
J gene: TRBJ2-7

CDR3 protein: CASSPPRREVENEQFF
CDR3 DNA: TGTGCCAGCTCACCACCGAGGCGGGAGGTAGAGAATGAGCAGTTCTTC
clone size: -
D gene: TRBD2
V gene: TRBV18
CDR3 length: 16
J gene: TRBJ2-1

CDR3 protein: CASGSGASGSGGELFF
CDR3 DNA: TGTGCTAGTGGTTCCGGGGCTAGCGGGAGTGGCGGGGAGCTGTTTTTT
clone size: -
D gene: TRBD2
V gene: TRBV12-5
CDR3 length: 16
J gene: TRBJ2-2

CDR3 protein: CASSMIGGWANVLTF
CDR3 DNA: TGTGCCAGCAGCATGATAGGCGGGTGGGCCAACGTCCTGACTTTC
clone size: -
D gene: -
V gene: TRBV5-4
CDR3 length: 15
J gene: TRBJ2-6

CDR3 protein: CASSPSDPTTEKLFF
CDR3 DNA: TGTGCCAGCAGTCCCTCCGACCCCACAACAGAAAAACTGTTTTTT
clone size: few
D gene: -
V gene: TRBV6-5
CDR3 length: 15
J gene: TRBJ1-4

CDR3 protein: CASSSGQGEAFF
CDR3 DNA: TGTGCCAGCAGTTCCGGACAGGGGGAAGCTTTCTTT
clone size: -
D gene: TRBD1
V gene: TRBV11-3
CDR3 length: 12
J gene: TRBJ1-1

CDR3 protein: CASSPRRQNQPQHF
CDR3 DNA: TGTGCCAGCAGCCCGAGGAGGCAGAATCAGCCCCAGCATTTT
clone size: -
D gene: -
V gene: TRBV28
CDR3 length: 14
J gene: TRBJ1-5

CDR3 protein: CSVDGVSNEQFF
CDR3 DNA: TGCAGCGTTGATGGTGTCTCCAATGAGCAGTTCTTC
clone size: -
D gene: -
V gene: TRBV29-1
CDR3 length: 12
J gene: TRBJ2-1

CDR3 protein: CASSLFRLGGAGNTIYF
CDR3 DNA: TGTGCCAGCAGCTTATTTCGGCTCGGGGGGGCTGGAAACACCATATATTTT
clone size: -
D gene: -
V gene: TRBV7-2
CDR3 length: 17
J gene: TRBJ1-3

CDR3 protein: CASRPHFGELFF
CDR3 DNA: TGTGCCAGCAGGCCCCATTTCGGGGAGCTGTTTTTT
clone size: -
D gene: -
V gene: TRBV2
CDR3 length: 12
J gene: TRBJ2-2

CDR3 protein: CASSGASGIGETQYF
CDR3 DNA: TGTGCCAGCAGCGGAGCTAGCGGGATAGGAGAGACCCAGTACTTC
clone size: -
D gene: TRBD2
V gene: TRBV7-2
CDR3 length: 15
J gene: TRBJ2-5

CDR3 protein: CASSWTPHQPQHF
CDR3 DNA: TGTGCCAGCAGTTGGACACCCCATCAGCCCCAGCATTTT
clone size: -
D gene: -
V gene: TRBV6-5
CDR3 length: 13
J gene: TRBJ1-5

CDR3 protein: CASSGAHNSPLHF
CDR3 DNA: TGTGCCAGCAGTGGAGCTCATAATTCACCCCTCCACTTT
clone size: -
D gene: -
V gene: TRBV25-1
CDR3 length: 13
J gene: TRBJ1-6

CDR3 protein: CASSLRGGAEAYEQYF
CDR3 DNA: TGTGCCAGCAGTCTCCGGGGAGGGGCAGAGGCCTACGAGCAGTACTTC
clone size: -
D gene: -
V gene: TRBV21-1
CDR3 length: 16
J gene: TRBJ2-7

CDR3 protein: CSVVLGGPSNEKLFF
CDR3 DNA: TGCAGCGTTGTTTTAGGGGGCCCAAGTAATGAAAAACTGTTTTTT
clone size: -
D gene: TRBD1
V gene: TRBV29-1
CDR3 length: 15
J gene: TRBJ1-4

CDR3 protein: CASSLTSVRYEQYF
CDR3 DNA: TGTGCCAGCAGCTTGACTAGCGTGCGCTACGAGCAGTACTTC
clone size: -
D gene: TRBD2
V gene: TRBV11-2
CDR3 length: 14
J gene: TRBJ2-7

CDR3 protein: CASSLRQANTEAFF
CDR3 DNA: TGCGCCAGCAGCTTACGACAGGCGAACACTGAAGCTTTCTTT
clone size: -
D gene: -
V gene: TRBV4-1
CDR3 length: 14
J gene: TRBJ1-1

CDR3 protein: CASSLGGGVGYTF
CDR3 DNA: TGTGCCAGCAGCTTAGGCGGGGGAGTCGGCTACACCTTC
clone size: once
D gene: -
V gene: TRBV7-3
CDR3 length: 13
J gene: TRBJ1-2

CDR3 protein: CASSLSGGGYGYTF
CDR3 DNA: TGTGCCAGCAGTTTATCGGGGGGTGGCTATGGCTACACCTTC
clone size: -
D gene: -
V gene: TRBV27
CDR3 length: 14
J gene: TRBJ1-2

CDR3 protein: CASSADSSSGNTIYF
CDR3 DNA: TGCGCCAGCAGCGCGGATTCGAGCTCTGGAAACACCATATATTTT
clone size: -
D gene: -
V gene: TRBV5-1
CDR3 length: 15
J gene: TRBJ1-3

CDR3 protein: CASRLLDRNTEAFF
CDR3 DNA: TGTGCCAGCAGACTCCTTGACAGGAACACTGAAGCTTTCTTT
clone size: -
D gene: -
V gene: TRBV6-1
CDR3 length: 14
J gene: TRBJ1-1

CDR3 protein: CASSLSPGMNTEAFF
CDR3 DNA: TGTGCCAGCAGCCTGAGTCCAGGGATGAACACTGAAGCTTTCTTT
clone size: -
D gene: -
V gene: TRBV11-2
CDR3 length: 15
J gene: TRBJ1-1

CDR3 protein: CASSVGGFTEAFF
CDR3 DNA: TGTGCCAGCAGTGTCGGGGGTTTCACTGAAGCTTTCTTT
clone size: -
D gene: -
V gene: TRBV2
CDR3 length: 13
J gene: TRBJ1-1

CDR3 protein: CASSFTIAGEQFF
CDR3 DNA: TGCGCCAGCAGCTTTACAATAGCCGGTGAGCAGTTCTTC
clone size: -
D gene: -
V gene: TRBV5-1
CDR3 length: 13
J gene: TRBJ2-1

CDR3 protein: CASSEGQGAPNYGYTF
CDR3 DNA: TGTGCCAGCAGCGAGGGACAGGGGGCGCCCAACTATGGCTACACCTTC
clone size: -
D gene: TRBD1
V gene: TRBV5-6
CDR3 length: 16
J gene: TRBJ1-2

CDR3 protein: CASSFSPTGYEQYF
CDR3 DNA: TGTGCCAGCAGTTTTTCCCCTACGGGGTACGAGCAGTACTTC
clone size: -
D gene: -
V gene: TRBV27
CDR3 length: 14
J gene: TRBJ2-7

CDR3 protein: CASNDPASLGQPQHF
CDR3 DNA: TGTGCCAGCAACGACCCGGCCTCCCTGGGGCAGCCCCAGCATTTT
clone size: -
D gene: -
V gene: TRBV5-3
CDR3 length: 15
J gene: TRBJ1-5

CDR3 protein: CASSIQGAGHTEAFF
CDR3 DNA: TGTGCCAGCAGTATACAGGGGGCTGGACACACTGAAGCTTTCTTT
clone size: -
D gene: TRBD1
V gene: TRBV6-5
CDR3 length: 15
J gene: TRBJ1-1

CDR3 protein: CASSLGGGQGSGEKLFF
CDR3 DNA: TGTGCCAGCAGCTTAGGAGGGGGACAGGGGTCGGGCGAAAAACTGTTTTTT
clone size: -
D gene: TRBD1
V gene: TRBV11-2
CDR3 length: 17
J gene: TRBJ1-4

CDR3 protein: CASSYSNTGELFF
CDR3 DNA: TGTGCCAGCAGTTACTCGAACACCGGGGAGCTGTTTTTT
clone size: once
D gene: -
V gene: TRBV6-5
CDR3 length: 13
J gene: TRBJ2-2

CDR3 protein: CASSLDRTNEKLFF
CDR3 DNA: TGCGCCAGCAGCTTGGACAGGACTAATGAAAAACTGTTTTTT
clone size: -
D gene: -
V gene: TRBV5-1
CDR3 length: 14
J gene: TRBJ1-4

CDR3 protein: CASSLARYSNQPQHF
CDR3 DNA: TGTGCCAGCAGCTTGGCCAGGTATAGCAATCAGCCCCAGCATTTT
clone size: -
D gene: -
V gene: TRBV5-8
CDR3 length: 15
J gene: TRBJ1-5

CDR3 protein: CASNYFPTQLAKNIQYF
CDR3 DNA: TGTGCCAGCAATTATTTCCCCACACAGTTAGCCAAAAACATTCAGTACTTC
clone size: -
D gene: -
V gene: TRBV28
CDR3 length: 17
J gene: TRBJ2-4

CDR3 protein: CAWSLMTSNQPQHF
CDR3 DNA: TGTGCCTGGAGTCTAATGACTAGCAATCAGCCCCAGCATTTT
clone size: -
D gene: -
V gene: TRBV30
CDR3 length: 14
J gene: TRBJ1-5